The 6 T cell receptor beta chains below were found in one sample sequenced in a study of identical twins. TCRdb used MiXCR to reprocess the 5' RACE reads, holding one entry per CDR3 protein. The top ten hold 4.3% of the sample, which has over 600,000 distinct CDR3 sequences, around 21% seen once. The same sample was also used in a study of T cells expressing NK-cell markers.

The specimen was PBMCs. These receptors were obtained from a woman aged 18-29 years in good health.

This clonotype was recorded at least ten times. V gene TRBV20-1 combines with J gene TRBJ2-1; D gene uncertain. V dropped 1 base and J dropped 5 bases, with 6 bases sitting between them. CDR3 size: 12 residues. Germline V gene lookup returns CDR1 DFQATT and CDR2 SNEGSKA (reference sequence). In nucleotides, the CDR3 is TGCAGTGCTAGAGGAGGTGACAATGAGCAGTTCTTC. Translation: CSARGGDNEQFF.

This clonotype appeared many times. V gene TRBV20-1 combines with J gene TRBJ2-5; D not certain. The CDR3 totals 14 residues. The V and J ends lost 1 base and 4 bases respectively, with 13 bases between them. Germline V gene data show CDR1 as DFQATT and CDR2 as SNEGSKA (reference sequence). CDR3 DNA: TGCAGTGCTAGAGTAACGGCTCCGGGAGAGACCCAGTACTTC. It translates to CSARVTAPGETQYF.

This clonotype was observed a handful of times. The CDR3 protein is CASSIGQVSYEQYF. DNA for the CDR3: TGCGCCAGCAGCATTGGACAGGTCTCCTACGAGCAGTACTTC. The V and J genes are TRBV5-1 and TRBJ2-7, with 7 nucleotides matching TRBD1. The V gene end was trimmed by 4 bases and the J gene end by 0 bases; junction bases not matched to a gene: 4. Germline values: CDR1 SGHRS, CDR2 YFSETQ. The length of the CDR3 is 14 residues.

The V and J genes are TRBV5-1 and TRBJ2-3; no reliable D call. Trimming pared 5 bases from V and 2 bases from J, leaving 24 bases between. Germline V gene sequence: CDR1 SGHRS, CDR2 YFSETQ. This CDR3 is 18 amino acids long. CDR3 DNA: TGCGCCAGCAGTTTCTTCCCCGAGGCTGGTCAAGCCACAGATACGCAGTATTTT. Translated: CASSFFPEAGQATDTQYF. The full variable domain, with the rest looked up from reference TRBV5-1 and TRBJ2-3, is KAGVTQTPRYLIKTRGQQVTLSCSPISGHRSVSWYQQTPGQGLQFLFEYFSETQRNKGNFPGRFSGRQFSNSRSEMNVSTLELGDSALYLCASSFFPEAGQATDTQYFGPGTRLTVL.

The chain carries TRBV5-1 and TRBJ1-4; D perhaps matches TRBD1 (5 bases). The CDR3 spans 14 residues. Germline CDR1 SGHRS, CDR2 YFSETQ. V shed 2 bases and J shed 7 bases, with 12 bases lying between them. The CDR3 is CASSLGRGSEKLFF. The CDR3 DNA reads as TGCGCCAGCAGCTTAGGGCGGGGGAGTGAAAAACTGTTTTTT.

This clonotype has only a few counts. V is TRBV18 and J is TRBJ2-3; D is ambiguous. Per the germline V gene, CDR1 is KGHSH and CDR2 is LQKENI. This CDR3 contains 14 residues. Trimming left V 3 bases short and J 1 base short, with 8 bases between. The CDR3 DNA sequence: TGTGCCAGCTCACCGGATATCGGCACAGATACGCAGTATTTT. Translated, it gives CASSPDIGTDTQYF.